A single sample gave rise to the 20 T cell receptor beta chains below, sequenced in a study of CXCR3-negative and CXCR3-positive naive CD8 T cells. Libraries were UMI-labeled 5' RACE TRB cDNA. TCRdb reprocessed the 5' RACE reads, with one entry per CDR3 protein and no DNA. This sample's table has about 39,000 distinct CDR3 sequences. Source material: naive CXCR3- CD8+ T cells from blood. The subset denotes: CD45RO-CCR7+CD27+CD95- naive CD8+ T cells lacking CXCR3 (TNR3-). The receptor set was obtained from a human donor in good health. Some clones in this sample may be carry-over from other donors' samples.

CDR3 sequence: CSAMDREYTEAFF. This rearrangement joins TRBV20-1 to TRBJ1-1; the D call from TCRdb, TRBD1, cannot be confirmed without DNA. Germline V gene lookup returns CDR1 DFQATT and CDR2 SNEGSKA (reference sequence). This CDR3 has 13 residues.

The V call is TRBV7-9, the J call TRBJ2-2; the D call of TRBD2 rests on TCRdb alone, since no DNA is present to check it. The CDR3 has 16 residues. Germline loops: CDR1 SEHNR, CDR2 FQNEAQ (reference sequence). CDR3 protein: CASSLMRTTSTGELFF.

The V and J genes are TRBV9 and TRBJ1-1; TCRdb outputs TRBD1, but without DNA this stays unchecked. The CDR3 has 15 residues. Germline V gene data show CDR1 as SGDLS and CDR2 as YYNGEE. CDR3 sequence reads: CASSEPRAGNTEAFF.

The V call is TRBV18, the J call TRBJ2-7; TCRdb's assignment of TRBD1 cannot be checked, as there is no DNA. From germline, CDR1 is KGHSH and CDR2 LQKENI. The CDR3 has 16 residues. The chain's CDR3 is CASSPRTRQFSYEQYF.

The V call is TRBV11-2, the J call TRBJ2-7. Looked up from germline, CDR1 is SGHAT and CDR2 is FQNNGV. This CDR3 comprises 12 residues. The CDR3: CASSLVVYEQYF.

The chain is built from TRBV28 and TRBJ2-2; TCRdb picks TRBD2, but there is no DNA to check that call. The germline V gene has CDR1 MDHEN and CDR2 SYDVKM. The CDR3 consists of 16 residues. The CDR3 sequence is CASSLRRTGGGGELFF. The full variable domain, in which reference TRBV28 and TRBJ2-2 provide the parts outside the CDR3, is DVKVTQSSRYLVKRTGEKVFLECVQDMDHENMFWYRQDPGLGLRLIYFSYDVKMKEKGDIPEGYSVSREKKERFSLILESASTNQTSMYLCASSLRRTGGGGELFFGEGSRLTVL.

The CDR3 sequence is CATTGQGAMGTEAFF. This chain links TRBV19 with TRBJ1-1; absent DNA, TCRdb's TRBD1 call cannot be checked. The germline gives CDR1 LNHDA, CDR2 SQIVND (reference sequence). The CDR3 consists of 15 residues.

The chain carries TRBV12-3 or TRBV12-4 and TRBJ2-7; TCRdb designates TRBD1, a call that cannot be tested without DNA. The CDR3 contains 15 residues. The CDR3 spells CASSMGQGSSYEQYF.

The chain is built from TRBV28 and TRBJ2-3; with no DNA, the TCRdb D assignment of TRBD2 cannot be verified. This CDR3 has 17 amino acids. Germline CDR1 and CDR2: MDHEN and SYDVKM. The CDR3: CASSFSPIAGSTDTQYF.

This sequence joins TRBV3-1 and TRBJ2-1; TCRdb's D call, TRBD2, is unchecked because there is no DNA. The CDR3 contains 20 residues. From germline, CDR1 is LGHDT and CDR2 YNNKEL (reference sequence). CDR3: CASSQAFPGLAGEEGTEQFF.

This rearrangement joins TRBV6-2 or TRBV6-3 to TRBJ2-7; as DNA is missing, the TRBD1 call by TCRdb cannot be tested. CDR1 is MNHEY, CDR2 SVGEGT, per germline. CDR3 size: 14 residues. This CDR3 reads CASSYPDGVYEQYF.

CDR3 protein: CASSLSPRVRDTQYF. The gene calls are TRBV28 and TRBJ2-3; the TRBD1 assignment by TCRdb is unverifiable without DNA. The CDR3 is made up of 15 amino acids. Germline CDR1 MDHEN, CDR2 SYDVKM.

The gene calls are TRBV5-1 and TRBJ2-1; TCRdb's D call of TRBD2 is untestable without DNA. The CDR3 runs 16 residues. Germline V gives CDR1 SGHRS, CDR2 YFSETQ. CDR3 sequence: CASSLEASGDYNEQFF.

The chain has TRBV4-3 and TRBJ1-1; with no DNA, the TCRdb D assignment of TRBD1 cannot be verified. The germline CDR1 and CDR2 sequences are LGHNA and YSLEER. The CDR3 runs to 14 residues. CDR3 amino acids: CASSQDRGYTEAFF.

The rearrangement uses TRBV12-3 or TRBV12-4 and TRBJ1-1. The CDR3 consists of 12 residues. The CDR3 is CATTFGNTEAFF.

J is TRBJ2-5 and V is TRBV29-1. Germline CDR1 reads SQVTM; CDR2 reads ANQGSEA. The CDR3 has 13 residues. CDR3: CSVDEGILETQYF. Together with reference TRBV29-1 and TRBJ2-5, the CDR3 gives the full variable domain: SAVISQKPSRDICQRGTSLTIQCQVDSQVTMMFWYRQQPGQSLTLIATANQGSEATYESGFVIDKFPISRPNLTFSTLTVSNMSPEDSSIYLCSVDEGILETQYFGPGTRLLVL.

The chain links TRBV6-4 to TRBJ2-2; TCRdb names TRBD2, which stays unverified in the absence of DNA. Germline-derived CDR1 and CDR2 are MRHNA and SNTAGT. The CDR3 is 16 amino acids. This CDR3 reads CASSDSGGANTGELFF.

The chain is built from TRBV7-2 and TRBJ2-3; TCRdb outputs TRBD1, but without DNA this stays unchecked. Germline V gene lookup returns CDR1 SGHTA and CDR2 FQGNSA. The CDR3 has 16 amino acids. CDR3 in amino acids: CASSLVETGTDGTQYF.

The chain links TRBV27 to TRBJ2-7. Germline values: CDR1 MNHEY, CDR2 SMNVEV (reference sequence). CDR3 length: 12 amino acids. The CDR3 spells CASSIRWGEQYF.

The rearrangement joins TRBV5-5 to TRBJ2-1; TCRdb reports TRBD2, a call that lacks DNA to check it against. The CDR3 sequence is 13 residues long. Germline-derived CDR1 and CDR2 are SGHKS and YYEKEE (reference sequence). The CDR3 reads CASALAGGRGQFF.